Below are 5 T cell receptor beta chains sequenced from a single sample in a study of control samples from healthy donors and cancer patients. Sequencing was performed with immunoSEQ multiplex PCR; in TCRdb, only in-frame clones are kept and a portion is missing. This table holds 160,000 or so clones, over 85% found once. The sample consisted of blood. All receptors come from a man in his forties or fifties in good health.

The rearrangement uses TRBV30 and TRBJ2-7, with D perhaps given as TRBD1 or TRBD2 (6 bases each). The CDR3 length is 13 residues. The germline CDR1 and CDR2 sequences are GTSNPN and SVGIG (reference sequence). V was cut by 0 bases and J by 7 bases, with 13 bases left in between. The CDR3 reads CAWSVGGSGEQYF. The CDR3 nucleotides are TGTGCCTGGAGTGTAGGGGGGTCAGGGGAGCAGTACTTC. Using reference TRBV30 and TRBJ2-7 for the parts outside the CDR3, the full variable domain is SQTIHQWPATLVQPVGSPLSLECTVEGTSNPNLYWYRQAAGRGLQLLFYSVGIGQISSEVPQNLSASRPQDRQFILSSKKLLLSDSGFYLCAWSVGGSGEQYFGPGTRLTVT.

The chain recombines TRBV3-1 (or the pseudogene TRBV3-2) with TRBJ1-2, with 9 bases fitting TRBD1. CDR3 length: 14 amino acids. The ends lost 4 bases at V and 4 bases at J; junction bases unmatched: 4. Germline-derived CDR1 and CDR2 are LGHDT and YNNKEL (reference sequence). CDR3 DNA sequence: TGTGCCAGCAGCCTTGGGACAGGGCCCTATGGCTACACCTTC. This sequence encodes CASSLGTGPYGYTF.

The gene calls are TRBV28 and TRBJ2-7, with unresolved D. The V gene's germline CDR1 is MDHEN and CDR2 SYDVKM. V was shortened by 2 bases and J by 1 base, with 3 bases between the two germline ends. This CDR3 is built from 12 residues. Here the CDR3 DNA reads TGTGCCAGCAGTTTAACATCCTACGAGCAGTACTTC. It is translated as CASSLTSYEQYF.

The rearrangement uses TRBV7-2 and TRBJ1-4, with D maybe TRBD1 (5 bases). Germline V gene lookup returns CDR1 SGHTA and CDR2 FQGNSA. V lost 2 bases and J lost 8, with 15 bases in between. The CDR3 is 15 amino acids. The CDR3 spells CASSLLGGLEEKLFF. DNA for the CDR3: TGTGCCAGCAGCTTATTGGGGGGGTTGGAGGAAAAACTGTTTTTT.

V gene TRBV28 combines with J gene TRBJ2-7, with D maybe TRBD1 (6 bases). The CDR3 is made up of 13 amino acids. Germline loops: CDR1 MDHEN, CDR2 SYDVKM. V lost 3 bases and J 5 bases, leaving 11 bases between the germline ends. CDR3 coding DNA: TGTGCCAGCAGTTTGTTCAGGGACAACGAGCAGTACTTC. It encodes CASSLFRDNEQYF.